This T cell receptor (beta chain) was obtained from a study of cytomegalovirus exposure and HLA in healthy donors (dated by TCRdb to the late 2010s). Background for the entire study: According to an earlier analysis of several hundred of the donors, 150 million to 200 million T cells yielded some 120 million unique TCR beta sequences and 276 Gb of sequence data. HLA typing included class I and class II loci at four-digit resolution. Donor age, sex, ethnicity and CMV serostatus were collected together with the repertoire data. Among some 410 genotyped donors of the cohort, an average of around 240,000 unique TCR beta nucleotide sequences were sequenced per donor, roughly 20% of them non-productive. The study used immunosequencing to profile the T cell repertoires of 600 to 850 subjects and linked those repertoires to cytomegalovirus serostatus. All discovery cohort repertoires had been generated using a single sequencing platform. The number of donors typed differed by locus, with 629-630 for A, B, C, DRB1 and DQB1, more than 500 for DQA1, 600 to 610 for DPA1, and around 430 for DPB1. In a later genetic analysis, genome-wide SNP genotypes for about three fifths of the roughly 670 donors were used, and that subset was treated as a discovery cohort. Among the roughly 400 genotyped donors, around 81% belonged to the genetic ancestry cluster associated with self-reported Caucasian donors. About five DR-DQ haplotypes were handled as single units for association and clustering, since linkage in the cohort was strong. In addition to the first cohort of 650 to 750 subjects, a separate validation cohort of 120 different subjects was used. An early release that covered some 630 HLA-typed donors contained approximately 290 gigabases of sequencing data and around 80 million unique TCR sequences. The study aimed to test whether cataloging public T cell receptors could reveal signatures of past pathogen exposure. A later analysis re-examined previously published TCR beta repertoires from 610 or so donors and added high-resolution HLA genotyping to investigate patterns of TCR occurrence. The later analysis used no new phenotypic data to find candidate immune exposures, relying instead on TCR beta sequences and their occurrence across donors. To predict cytomegalovirus infection status, the study combined high-throughput TCR immunosequencing, statistical association of individual TCRs with disease status, and machine learning. In an earlier analysis of 550 to 700 of the donors, high-throughput TCR beta sequencing was used to judge whether each TCR beta V gene segment behaved as functional or pseudogenic.

What the research found in general, with its limitations: The only immune exposure information available for the cohort was CMV serostatus. The classifier was reported to diagnose cytomegalovirus status with high specificity and sensitivity in both the original cohort and the validation cohort. A few of the identified cytomegalovirus-associated TCR beta chains were confirmed in vitro to be specific for cytomegalovirus antigens. According to the authors, the approach could potentially be generalized to other disease states and immunological phenotypes. An association between a missense DCLRE1C variant and V-gene and J-gene trimming of TCR beta chains was found in a later genetic analysis and replicated in an independent cohort. Because HLA typing was unavailable for some donors at each locus, only the typed subset was used in association tests. A further reported finding was that TCR beta sequences accurately predicted the HLA-A and HLA-B alleles for most subjects in the first cohort. In a later analysis, several top co-occurrence clusters were reported to appear linked to parvovirus B19, influenza, CMV and Epstein-Barr virus. This cohort had only TCR beta chains sequenced, and the lack of alpha or paired-chain data limited which features could be detected. In the study, around 150 TCR beta chains were listed as associated with cytomegalovirus. Assigning TCR associations to individual alleles was difficult when HLA alleles, especially DR and DQ, strongly co-occurred. Because counts were too low, under 20 rarely observed V segments, including chromosome 9 orphons, were left out of the earlier analysis of some 600 of the donors. Linkage disequilibrium might explain the correlated functional status among segregating V segments, but an unknown experimental factor could not be ruled out. In a later analysis, most CMV-associated TCR beta chains were found to appear HLA-restricted, with HLA associations seemingly driven largely by CMV exposure. The presence/absence analyses assumed that sequencing depth was roughly uniform across donors, and that assumption may not be true. While some public TCRs were present in many individuals, most TCR sequences turned up only very rarely across donors. Specific HLA alleles were associated with 15,000 to 20,000 TCR beta sequences at a false discovery rate of 0.05 in a later analysis. In an earlier analysis of some 540 of the donors, most TCR beta V segments appeared in productive rearrangements about 90% or about 30% of the time, broadly matching IMGT annotations. A group of highly shared sequence variants was considered likely to be a technical artifact of the sequencing pipeline. In a later analysis, TCR association rates were found to vary across HLA loci, with the most associated TCRs seen for DRB1 alleles and the fewest for HLA-C alleles. Compared with equally common non-associated chains, HLA-associated TCR beta chains in a later analysis were more clonally expanded and had lower generation probabilities. In a later genetic analysis, fewer N-insertions in productive TCRs were reported among donors in an Asian-associated ancestry cluster than the approximately 670-donor mean. Some IMGT-functional V segments, including TRBV6-2 and TRBV6-3, could not be distinguished by the 87-base-pair reads and were therefore excluded.

A note on this clone: No cognate antigen has been identified for it. No qualities accompany the bases; no much larger clone lies one base away.

The protocol used for the library was the immunoSEQ multiplex PCR assay. For the multiplex PCR, a mixture combining 60 forward primers for TCR Vbeta segments and 13 reverse primers for TCR Jbeta segments was used. The CDR3 region of rearranged TCR beta genes was amplified from genomic DNA with a multiplex PCR assay. The Illumina HiSeq System was used to sequence the amplified TCR beta libraries as 87-base-pair reads. As for the authors' bioinformatics: A later analysis tallied tens of millions of unique TCR beta chains across the 600 to 700 repertoires, and approximately 11 million of those chains were shared by two or more donors. To remove PCR and sequencing errors, raw reads were error-corrected and collapsed into unique sequences using a nearest-neighbor algorithm that merged closely related sequences. Alignment of CDR3 sequences to IMGT reference sequences was used to assign V, D and J gene segments. Each retained sequence needed at least a six-nucleotide match to both a V gene segment and a J gene segment. A rearrangement was called productive if the CDR3 had no stop codons and remained in frame with V and J, and every other rearrangement was called non-productive. Following IMGT convention, CDR3 was defined as the stretch from the second conserved V-encoded cysteine to the conserved J-encoded phenylalanine. Sequences without an unambiguous match to a single V gene segment were excluded from the earlier analysis of over 500 of the donors. An earlier analysis of some 610 of the donors called V segments functional above 56.7% productive rearrangements and segregating when the between-donor standard deviation exceeded 5%. A statistical classification framework was developed to diagnose cytomegalovirus status using the catalog of TCR beta chain sequences. In a later analysis, V and J genes were assigned by comparing TCR nucleotide sequences against IMGT/GENE-DB human TR gene sequences. In a later analysis, CDR3 sequences and most-parsimonious VDJ recombination scenarios were assigned using the TCRdist pipeline. A later analysis defined each TCR beta chain by its CDR3 amino acid sequence plus V-gene family, and excluded reads lacking a unique V-gene family. In a later analysis, several hundred highly shared, low-generation-probability nucleotide sequences were removed to address suspected cross-contamination and a sequencing artifact. A later analysis calculated a clonal expansion index for each public chain from normalized within-repertoire ranks of inferred template counts. In a later analysis, generation probabilities were computed using a VDJ recombination model fitted to out-of-frame rearrangements, and the results were checked against IGoR. In a later analysis, hypergeometric tests were used to score TCR-TCR, TCR-HLA and TCR-CMV co-occurrence, with a repertoire-size bias correction applied to TCR pairs. False discovery rates were estimated in a later analysis by permuting HLA or CMV assignments 20 times. In a later analysis, co-occurring TCRs were grouped using DBSCAN, and TCRdist sequence similarity was added for clustering within HLA-allele-positive subsets. Repertoires with fewer than 30,000 or more than 120,000 public chains, plus five repertoires with anomalous nucleotide sharing, were excluded from co-occurrence clustering. Here the immuneACCESS table is served through TCRdb, limited to in-frame sequences with V and J called. Missing clones are a known gap in these copies; in checked studies unresolved V genes cover under half, and the rest lacks a known reason. For V, J and clone size, that table is used; D and trimming come from the DNA. Across this sample there are 200,000 to 250,000 clones, with over 75% seen only once. The ten biggest clones cover roughly 1.3% of the sample.

Here V drops 6 bases and J drops 7 bases, and the junction holds 11 bases not matched to any gene. The germline V gene gives CDR1 as MGHDK and CDR2 as SYGVNS. Including cysteine and phenylalanine, the CDR3 has 16 amino acids. The sequence is cut down to CDR3 DNA, 48 bases in frame from base 1. In total, roughly 710 healthy bone marrow donors made up the cohort. At the time of sampling, all cohort members were nominally healthy, though unrecorded immune exposures were likely present. Of the 600 to 750 cohort members, roughly 290 had a positive CMV serostatus and about 350 had a negative one, while no CMV serostatus was recorded for the donor. Every donor gave a peripheral blood sample, and the peripheral blood mononuclear cells from that sample were used for TCR beta sequencing. Genomic DNA extraction from the blood cell samples was performed with the Qiagen DNeasy Blood Extraction Kit.

The receptor was derived from a human donor in good health. The source material was PBMCs. The rearranged segments are TRBV25-1 and TRBJ2-7; TRBD2 matches 14 bases in the middle. The CDR3 reads as follows: CASRAPGLAGAREQYF. The DNA is TGTGCCAGCAGGGCACCGGGACTAGCGGGAGCTCGAGAGCAGTACTTC.